Each of the 26 T cell receptor beta chains below was sequenced from the same sample in a study of blood T cell repertoires in COVID-19. Sequencing was performed with immunoSEQ multiplex PCR; in TCRdb, only in-frame clones are kept and a portion is missing. The sample yields roughly 80,000 clones, around 85% seen once. Sequencing used peripheral blood. The receptor set was obtained from a woman between 70 and 85 years old with acute or convalescent COVID-19.

The chain has TRBV20-1 and TRBJ1-2; possibly TRBD1 for D (6 bases). From germline, CDR1 is DFQATT and CDR2 SNEGSKA (reference sequence). V lost 3 bases to trimming and J lost 8 bases, with 13 bases between them. The CDR3 covers 12 residues. The CDR3 loop is CSASQGPVGYTF. The CDR3 DNA reads TGCAGTGCTAGTCAGGGGCCGGTCGGCTACACCTTC.

The J gene is TRBJ1-5, the V gene TRBV6-1, with 8 positions matching TRBD1. The CDR3 loop spans 17 amino acids. The junction had 12 bases not matched to a gene; V was cut back by 2 bases and J by 6 bases. From germline, CDR1 is MNHNS and CDR2 SASEGT. This chain's CDR3 is CASSEFGTGRLTQPQHF. The DNA for the CDR3 is TGTGCCAGCAGTGAATTCGGGACAGGTAGGCTCACTCAGCCCCAGCATTTT.

Concerning this clone itself: Within the sample, other DNA sequences also encode this same CDR3. This chain uses TRBV28 with TRBJ1-2; 8 bases match TRBD1. The CDR3 length is 16 residues. V lost 5 bases and J lost 8; bases outside the gene matches: 16. The germline V gene encodes CDR1 MDHEN and CDR2 SYDVKM. The CDR3 spells CASSPPGPGTGPGYTF. In nucleotides, the CDR3 is TGTGCCAGCAGTCCCCCGGGCCCCGGGACAGGACCCGGCTACACCTTC.

The chain has TRBV7-8 and TRBJ2-2; 8 nucleotides align to TRBD2. Germline lookup yields CDR1 SGHVS and CDR2 FQNEAQ. The CDR3 loop spans 17 amino acids. The trim removed 2 bases at V and 8 bases at J, leaving 13 bases unmatched. In nucleotides, the CDR3 is TGTGCCAGCAGCTTACCACAGACTAGCGACCGACCGGGGGAGCTGTTTTTT. Translated, it gives CASSLPQTSDRPGELFF.

The chain links TRBV7-9 to TRBJ1-2; D ambiguous. Germline lookup yields CDR1 SEHNR and CDR2 FQNEAQ (reference sequence). V was clipped by 6 bases and J by 1 base, with 15 bases between them. This CDR3 is 15 amino acids long. This CDR3 reads CASRTTEALNYGYTF. The CDR3 bases are TGTGCCAGCAGGACGACGGAGGCTCTTAACTATGGCTACACCTTC.

This clone showed up just a few times. The chain employs TRBV19 and TRBJ1-6; 10 bases map to TRBD1. J gave up 0 bases and V 1 base, and 9 bases lay outside the gene matches. In germline, CDR1 is LNHDA, CDR2 SQIVND (reference sequence). The CDR3 contains 20 residues. CDR3 sequence: CASSIVPGQGPSSYNSPLHF. CDR3 in DNA: TGTGCCAGTAGTATAGTCCCGGGACAGGGGCCAAGCTCCTATAATTCACCCCTCCACTTT. Together with reference TRBV19 and TRBJ1-6, the CDR3 gives the full variable domain: DGGITQSPKYLFRKEGQNVTLSCEQNLNHDAMYWYRQDPGQGLRLIYYSQIVNDFQKGDIAEGYSVSREKKESFPLTVTSAQKNPTAFYLCASSIVPGQGPSSYNSPLHFGNGTRLTVT.

The genes are TRBV19 and TRBJ2-5; 8 bases are shared with TRBD2. The CDR3 extends over 15 amino acids. V was clipped by 5 bases and J by 3 bases; unmatched bases: 8. Germline V gives CDR1 LNHDA, CDR2 SQIVND (reference sequence). CDR3 sequence (DNA): TGTGCCAGTAGTTCTGGTGCGGGAGGAGAAGAGACCCAGTACTTC. It is translated as CASSSGAGGEETQYF.

The chain employs TRBV5-8 and TRBJ2-2; 10 bases align to TRBD2. The CDR3 spans 15 residues. The germline V gene encodes CDR1 SGHTS and CDR2 YDEGEE. V dropped 4 bases and J dropped 2; count of bases not matched to a gene: 2. CDR3 sequence (DNA): TGTGCCAGCAGCCGGACTAGCGGTAACACCGGGGAGCTGTTTTTT. Residues: CASSRTSGNTGELFF. The full variable domain, with the rest looked up from reference TRBV5-8 and TRBJ2-2, is EAGVTQSPTHLIKTRGQQATLRCSPISGHTSVYWYQQALGLGLQFLLWYDEGEERNRGNFPPRFSGRQFPNYSSELNVNALELEDSALYLCASSRTSGNTGELFFGEGSRLTVL.

The table lists this clone with a count of one. This chain connects TRBV10-3 to TRBJ2-2, with 7 bases aligning to TRBD1. J was trimmed by 1 base and V by 8 bases; bases with no gene match: 4. Germline CDR1 reads ENHRY; CDR2 reads SYGVKD. This CDR3 has 14 amino acids. CDR3 sequence reads: CAIPRTGNTGELFF. CDR3 in DNA: TGTGCCATCCCCCGGACAGGGAACACCGGGGAGCTGTTTTTT.

This sequence joins TRBV7-9 and TRBJ2-7; TRBD2 matches 8 bases. The V gene's germline CDR1 is SEHNR and CDR2 FQNEAQ (reference sequence). CDR3 length equals 17 residues. The junction had 12 bases not matched to a gene; V was cut back by 5 bases and J by 0 bases. The CDR3 DNA reads as TGTGCCAGCAGCCGTGAACCCAGGCTAGCGGGCTCCTACGAGCAGTACGTC. Encoded protein: CASSREPRLAGSYEQYV.

Details on this clone: Distinct nucleotide sequences in the sample also encode this CDR3. The chain is built from TRBV4-3 and TRBJ2-2; 8 positions agree with TRBD2. Trimming at V came to 0 bases and at J to 8 bases, leaving 11 bases not matched to a gene. CDR1 LGHNA and CDR2 YSLEER come from the germline V gene. This CDR3 contains 17 residues. The CDR3 DNA sequence: TGCGCCAGCAGCCAAGATCGTTCCGGGAGGGCCGCTGGGGAGCTGTTTTTT. Translated, it gives CASSQDRSGRAAGELFF.

Many counts were recorded for this clone. The chain recombines TRBV3-1 (or the pseudogene TRBV3-2) with TRBJ1-1, with D possibly matching TRBD1 (5 bases). With 3 bases removed from V and 4 bases from J, the gap between germline ends came to 18 bases. Germline values: CDR1 LGHDT, CDR2 YNNKEL (reference sequence). The CDR3 is 16 amino acids. The CDR3 region is CASSQRSGSFVTEAFF. The DNA for the CDR3 is TGTGCCAGCAGCCAGCGGTCAGGGTCTTTTGTCACTGAAGCTTTCTTT.

This clone came up once. V is TRBV11-3 and J is TRBJ1-3; tentative D call: TRBD1 (6 bases). The CDR3 is 14 amino acids. Trimming removed 8 bases at V and 0 bases at J, with 11 bases between. CDR1 SGHNT and CDR2 YENEEA come from the germline V gene. The CDR3 is CASGGQISGNTIYF. The CDR3 DNA sequence: TGTGCCAGCGGTGGACAGATCTCTGGAAACACCATATATTTT.

The chain combines TRBV19 with TRBJ2-1, with TRBD1 matching 8 bases. CDR1 is LNHDA and CDR2 is SQIVND in the germline V gene (reference sequence). This CDR3 has 13 amino acids. Germline trimming cut 7 bases from V and 6 bases from J; bases unmatched to any gene: 5. The CDR3 region is CASKGQGGNEQFF. CDR3 nucleotides: TGTGCCAGTAAAGGACAGGGCGGCAATGAGCAGTTCTTC.

J is TRBJ2-3 and V is TRBV5-4; 10 bases are shared with TRBD2. Germline CDR1 and CDR2: SGHNT and YYREEE (reference sequence). The V segment lost 4 bases and the J segment 1 base; nucleotides outside the gene matches: 6. CDR3 length: 16 residues. The CDR3 protein is CASSRIAGGRTDTQYF. For the CDR3, the DNA is TGTGCCAGCAGCCGTATAGCGGGAGGACGCACAGATACGCAGTATTTT.

V is TRBV9 and J is TRBJ2-1, with 9 bases identical to TRBD2. The CDR3 consists of 15 residues. V was pared by 4 bases and J by 8 bases, with 10 bases of the junction left unmatched. Germline CDR1 and CDR2: SGDLS and YYNGEE. The CDR3 spells CASSISGSLGDEQFF. CDR3 in DNA: TGTGCCAGCAGCATTAGCGGGAGTCTAGGCGATGAGCAGTTCTTC.

Only a few counts were recorded for this clone. V gene TRBV29-1 combines with J gene TRBJ2-5; 8 bases agree with TRBD2. V lost 6 bases to trimming and J lost 2 bases; unmatched junction nucleotides: 8. Per the germline V gene, CDR1 is SQVTM and CDR2 is ANQGSEA. This CDR3 has 14 residues. This CDR3 is CSVLPGTRQETQYF. The CDR3 DNA sequence: TGCAGCGTGCTTCCCGGGACTAGACAAGAGACCCAGTACTTC.

J is TRBJ2-4 and V is TRBV28; 11 bases fit TRBD1. The CDR3 totals 18 residues. Germline CDR1 and CDR2: MDHEN and SYDVKM. Trimming cost V 6 bases and J 1 base; bases outside gene matches: 11. The CDR3 protein is CASSLGTGGVTAKNIQYF. For the CDR3, the DNA is TGTGCCAGCAGCTTAGGGACAGGGGGAGTAACGGCCAAAAACATTCAGTACTTC.

The rearrangement joins TRBV18 to TRBJ2-5, with 8 bases aligning to TRBD2. The CDR3 runs to 13 residues. CDR1 and CDR2 from the germline V gene are KGHSH and LQKENI. Trimming at V came to 4 bases and at J to 5 bases, leaving 3 bases not matched to a gene. Here the CDR3 DNA reads TGTGCCAGCTCACAGTCTAGCGGGGAGACCCAGTACTTC. It encodes CASSQSSGETQYF.

The chain links TRBV5-1 to TRBJ2-3; 11 bases agree with TRBD1. J gave up 5 bases and V 0 bases, and 5 bases lay outside the gene matches. CDR3 length: 16 residues. Germline CDR1 SGHRS, CDR2 YFSETQ. The CDR3 here is CASSLAGQGAGDTQYF. The CDR3 DNA reads TGCGCCAGCAGCTTGGCCGGACAGGGGGCTGGAGATACGCAGTATTTT.

This clone turned up a few times. This chain links TRBV14 with TRBJ2-1, with D hard to call. Trimming cost V 1 base and J 2 bases, with 12 bases left between them. The CDR3 has 16 amino acids. CDR1 is SGHDN and CDR2 is FVKESK in the germline V gene. As DNA, the CDR3 is TGTGCCAGCAGCCAAGTCGGCGGAATCGCCTACAATGAGCAGTTCTTC. This gives the protein CASSQVGGIAYNEQFF.

The chain combines TRBV30 with TRBJ1-1; 8 nucleotides match TRBD1. The CDR3 runs 14 residues. The ends lost 2 bases at V and 6 bases at J; junction bases unmatched: 8. Germline values: CDR1 GTSNPN, CDR2 SVGIG (reference sequence). The CDR3 loop is CAWSLGQGVPEAFF. CDR3 sequence (DNA): TGTGCCTGGAGTCTAGGACAGGGTGTTCCTGAAGCTTTCTTT.

V gene TRBV29-1 combines with J gene TRBJ2-3, with 9 bases lining up with TRBD2. Trimming removed 6 bases from V and 7 bases from J; junction bases left unmatched: 8. From germline, CDR1 is SQVTM and CDR2 ANQGSEA. The CDR3 is made up of 13 amino acids. The CDR3 DNA reads TGCAGCGTCATGGCGGGGGGGCCTAATACGCAGTATTTT. Translated, it gives CSVMAGGPNTQYF.

For the CDR3, the DNA is TGTGCCAGCAGCGGTCAACAGGGCACTGAAGCTTTCTTT. Translating gives CASSGQQGTEAFF. The J gene is TRBJ1-1, the V gene TRBV7-2; tentative D call: TRBD1 (6 bases). The germline gives CDR1 SGHTA, CDR2 FQGNSA. This CDR3 contains 13 residues. Trimming cost V 5 bases and J 4 bases, with 11 bases left between them.

The genes are TRBV15 and TRBJ1-2, with 7 bases aligning to TRBD1. The CDR3 has 15 amino acids. V lost 5 bases and J lost 5; bases outside the gene matches: 11. Germline V lookup: CDR1 LNHNV, CDR2 YYDKDF (reference sequence). The CDR3: CATSLGTAVPYGYTF. As DNA, the CDR3 is TGTGCCACCAGCTTAGGGACAGCAGTTCCATATGGCTACACCTTC.

This clone was seen a single time. The chain joins TRBV7-2 to TRBJ2-3; D unresolved. In germline, CDR1 is SGHTA, CDR2 FQGNSA. The CDR3 runs 14 residues. Between the trimmed V and J ends, which lost 5 bases and 4 bases, there was a span of 13 bases. CDR3 nucleotides: TGTGCCAGCAGCCAAACCTCTAGATCAGATACGCAGTATTTT. It encodes CASSQTSRSDTQYF.